This T cell receptor beta chain emerged from a study of blood T cell repertoires in COVID-19. Across the whole study: Whether acute or convalescent, the COVID-19 samples came from the United States, Italy and Spain. PBMCs, B-cell-depleted T cells, or T cells were the source of the cDNA or gDNA that made up the material.

This CDR3 has 15 amino acids. Germline CDR1 is MNHEY and CDR2 is SVGAGI. Trimming cost V 5 bases and J 5 bases; bases outside gene matches: 9. In the original processing: Amplification of reference gene primers provided the estimated nucleated cell counts. The method was immunoSEQ multiplex PCR; TCRdb's version includes in-frame clones alone and lacks a portion of them. The DNA gave D and trimming, while V, J and clone size come from that table. The sample holds around 130,000 clones, 75% to 90% seen once. This clonotype originated in a man between 65 and 85 years old with active or convalescent COVID-19. The chain links TRBV6-5 to TRBJ2-7; TRBD2 agrees at 10 bases. Sequences were obtained from peripheral blood. This CDR3 is CASSRPGLAYHEQYF. CDR3 DNA sequence: TGTGCCAGCAGTCGCCCGGGACTAGCGTACCACGAGCAGTACTTC.